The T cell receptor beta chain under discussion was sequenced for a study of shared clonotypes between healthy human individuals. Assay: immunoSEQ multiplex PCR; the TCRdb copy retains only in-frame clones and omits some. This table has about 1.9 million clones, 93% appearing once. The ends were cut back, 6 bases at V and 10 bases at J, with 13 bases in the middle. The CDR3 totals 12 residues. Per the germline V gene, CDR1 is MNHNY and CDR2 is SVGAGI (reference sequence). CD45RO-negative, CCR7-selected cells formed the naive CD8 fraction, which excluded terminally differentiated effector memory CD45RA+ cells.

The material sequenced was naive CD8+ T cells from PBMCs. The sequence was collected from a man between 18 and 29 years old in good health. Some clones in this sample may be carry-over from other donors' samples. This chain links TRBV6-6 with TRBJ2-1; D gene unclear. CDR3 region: CASSQEYQEQFF. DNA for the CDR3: TGTGCCAGCAGCCAGGAATATCAGGAGCAGTTCTTC.